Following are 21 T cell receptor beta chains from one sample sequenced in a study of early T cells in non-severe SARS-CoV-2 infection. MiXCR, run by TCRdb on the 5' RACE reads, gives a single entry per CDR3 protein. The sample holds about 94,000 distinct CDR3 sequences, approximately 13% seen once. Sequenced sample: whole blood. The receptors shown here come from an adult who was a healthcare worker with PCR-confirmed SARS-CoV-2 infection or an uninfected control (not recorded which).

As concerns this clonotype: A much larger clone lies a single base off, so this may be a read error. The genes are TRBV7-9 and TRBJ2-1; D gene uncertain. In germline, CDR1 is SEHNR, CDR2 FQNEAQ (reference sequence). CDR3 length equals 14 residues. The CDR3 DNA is TGTGCCTGCAGCCACCGCACATCCTACAATGAGCAGTTCTTC. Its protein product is CACSHRTSYNEQFF.

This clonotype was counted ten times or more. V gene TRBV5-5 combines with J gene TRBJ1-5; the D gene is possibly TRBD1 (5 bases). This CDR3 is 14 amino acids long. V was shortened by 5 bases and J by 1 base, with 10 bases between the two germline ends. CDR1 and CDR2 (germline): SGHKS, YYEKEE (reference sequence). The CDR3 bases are TGTGCCAGCAGGTCAGGGTTGAGCAATCAGCCCCAGCATTTT. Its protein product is CASRSGLSNQPQHF.

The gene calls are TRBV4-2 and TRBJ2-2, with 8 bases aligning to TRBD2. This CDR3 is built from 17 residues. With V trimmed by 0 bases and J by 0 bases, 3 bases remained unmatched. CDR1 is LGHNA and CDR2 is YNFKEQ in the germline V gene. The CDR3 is CASSQEEGLANTGELFF. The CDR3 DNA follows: TGTGCCAGCAGCCAAGAGGAGGGACTAGCGAACACCGGGGAGCTGTTTTTT.

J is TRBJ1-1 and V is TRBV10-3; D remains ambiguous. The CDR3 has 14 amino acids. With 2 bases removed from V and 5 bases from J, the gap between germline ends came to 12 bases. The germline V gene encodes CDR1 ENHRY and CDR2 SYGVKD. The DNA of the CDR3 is TGTGCCATCAGTGAGGATCTGGGTAGGACTGAAGCTTTCTTT. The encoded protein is CAISEDLGRTEAFF.

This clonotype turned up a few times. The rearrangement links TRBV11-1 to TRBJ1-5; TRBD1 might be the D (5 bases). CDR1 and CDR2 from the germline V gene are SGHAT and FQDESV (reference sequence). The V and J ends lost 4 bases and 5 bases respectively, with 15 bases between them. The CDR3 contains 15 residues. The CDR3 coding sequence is TGTGCCAGCAGCTCAGAGAGCAGGGCAGATCAGCCCCAGCATTTT. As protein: CASSSESRADQPQHF.

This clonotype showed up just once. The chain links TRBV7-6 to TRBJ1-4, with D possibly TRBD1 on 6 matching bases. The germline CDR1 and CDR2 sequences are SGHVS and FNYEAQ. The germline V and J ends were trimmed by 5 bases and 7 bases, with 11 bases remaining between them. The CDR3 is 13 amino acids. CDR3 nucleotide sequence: TGTGCCAGCAGCCCGAGACAGGTTGAAAAACTGTTTTTT. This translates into CASSPRQVEKLFF.

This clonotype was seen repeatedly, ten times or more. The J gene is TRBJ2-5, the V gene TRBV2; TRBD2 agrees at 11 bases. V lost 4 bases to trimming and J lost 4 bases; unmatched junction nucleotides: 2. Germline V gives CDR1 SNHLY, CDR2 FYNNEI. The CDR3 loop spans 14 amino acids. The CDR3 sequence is CASSGLAGRETQYF. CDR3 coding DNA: TGTGCCAGCAGTGGACTAGCGGGGCGAGAGACCCAGTACTTC.

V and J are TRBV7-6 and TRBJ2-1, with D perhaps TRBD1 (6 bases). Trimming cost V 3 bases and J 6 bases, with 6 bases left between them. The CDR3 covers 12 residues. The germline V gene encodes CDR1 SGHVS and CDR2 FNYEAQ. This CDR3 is CASSFRGNEQFF. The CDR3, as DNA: TGTGCCAGCAGCTTCAGGGGCAATGAGCAGTTCTTC.

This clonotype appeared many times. In DNA, the CDR3 is TGTGCCAGCAGTGAAGGGGTCCAGCGGGGGGGCGAGGATGAGCAGTTCTTC. Protein: CASSEGVQRGGEDEQFF. The chain has TRBV25-1 and TRBJ2-1, with TRBD2 matching 10 bases. The CDR3 loop spans 17 amino acids. From germline, CDR1 is MGHDK and CDR2 SYGVNS. V was clipped by 2 bases and J by 8 bases; unmatched bases: 12.

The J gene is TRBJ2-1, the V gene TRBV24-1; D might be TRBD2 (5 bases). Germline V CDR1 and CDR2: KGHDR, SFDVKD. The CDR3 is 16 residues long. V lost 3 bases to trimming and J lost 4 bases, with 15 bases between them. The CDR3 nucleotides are TGTGCCACCAGTGATCAGGACTTGTCCGTGTACAATGAGCAGTTCTTC. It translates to CATSDQDLSVYNEQFF.

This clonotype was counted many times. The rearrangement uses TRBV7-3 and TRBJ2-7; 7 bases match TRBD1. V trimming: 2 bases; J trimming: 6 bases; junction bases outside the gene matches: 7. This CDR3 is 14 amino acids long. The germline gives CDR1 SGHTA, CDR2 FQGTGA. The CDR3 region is CASSLGITGAEQYF. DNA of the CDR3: TGTGCCAGCAGCTTAGGGATCACAGGGGCCGAGCAGTACTTC.

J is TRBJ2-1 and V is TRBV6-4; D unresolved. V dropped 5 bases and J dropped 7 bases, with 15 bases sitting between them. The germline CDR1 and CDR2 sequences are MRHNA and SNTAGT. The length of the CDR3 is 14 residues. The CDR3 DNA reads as TGTGCCAGCAGTCCCTCGATTTACACGAATGAGCAGTTCTTC. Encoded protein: CASSPSIYTNEQFF.

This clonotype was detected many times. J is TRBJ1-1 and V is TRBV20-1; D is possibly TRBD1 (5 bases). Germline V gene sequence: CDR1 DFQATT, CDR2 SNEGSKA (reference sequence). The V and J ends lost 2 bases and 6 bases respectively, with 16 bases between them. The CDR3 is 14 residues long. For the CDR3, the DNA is TGCAGTGCTAGATTCGGGGGAAGTTTTCCTGAAGCTTTCTTT. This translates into CSARFGGSFPEAFF.

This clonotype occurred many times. The CDR3 is CASSSGGLAGTDTQYF. CDR3 sequence (DNA): TGTGCCAGTAGTAGTGGCGGACTAGCGGGCACAGATACGCAGTATTTT. The chain is built from TRBV19 and TRBJ2-3; 10 positions agree with TRBD2. Trimming took 4 bases from V and 1 from J; bases not matched to a gene: 5. Germline V CDR1 and CDR2: LNHDA, SQIVND (reference sequence). The length of the CDR3 is 16 residues. Based on the CDR3 plus reference TRBV19 and TRBJ2-3, the full variable domain is DGGITQSPKYLFRKEGQNVTLSCEQNLNHDAMYWYRQDPGQGLRLIYYSQIVNDFQKGDIAEGYSVSREKKESFPLTVTSAQKNPTAFYLCASSSGGLAGTDTQYFGPGTRLTVL.

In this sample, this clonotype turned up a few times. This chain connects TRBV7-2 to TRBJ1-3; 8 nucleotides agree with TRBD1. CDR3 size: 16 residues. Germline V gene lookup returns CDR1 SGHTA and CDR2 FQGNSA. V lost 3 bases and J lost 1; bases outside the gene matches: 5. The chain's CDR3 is CASSFGQGFSGNTIYF. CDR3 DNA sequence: TGTGCCAGCAGCTTCGGACAGGGATTTTCTGGAAACACCATATATTTT.

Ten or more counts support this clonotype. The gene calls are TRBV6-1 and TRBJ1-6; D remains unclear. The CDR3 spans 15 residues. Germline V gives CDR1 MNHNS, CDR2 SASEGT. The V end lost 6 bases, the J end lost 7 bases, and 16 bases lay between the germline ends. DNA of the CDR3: TGTGCCAGCAGCCGGGCTGGATTCCGGAATTCACCCCTCCACTTT. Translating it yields CASSRAGFRNSPLHF.

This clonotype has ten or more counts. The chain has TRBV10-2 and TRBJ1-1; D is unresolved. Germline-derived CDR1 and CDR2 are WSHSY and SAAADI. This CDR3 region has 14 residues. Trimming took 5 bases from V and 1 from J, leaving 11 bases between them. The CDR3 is CASSTLGKNTEAFF. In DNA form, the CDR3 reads TGCGCCAGCAGTACCTTAGGGAAGAACACTGAAGCTTTCTTT.

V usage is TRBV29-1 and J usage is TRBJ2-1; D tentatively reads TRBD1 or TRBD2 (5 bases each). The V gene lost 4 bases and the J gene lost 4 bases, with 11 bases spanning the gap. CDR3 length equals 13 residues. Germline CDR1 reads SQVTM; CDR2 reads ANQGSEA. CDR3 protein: CSVGGVAYNEQFF. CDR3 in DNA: TGCAGCGTTGGAGGGGTAGCTTACAATGAGCAGTTCTTC.

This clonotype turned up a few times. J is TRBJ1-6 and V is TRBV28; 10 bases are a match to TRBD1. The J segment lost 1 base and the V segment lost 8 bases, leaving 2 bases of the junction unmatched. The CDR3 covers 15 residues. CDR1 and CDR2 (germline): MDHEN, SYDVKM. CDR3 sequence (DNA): TGTGCCAGCTGGGGACAGGGGTCCTATAATTCACCCCTCCACTTT. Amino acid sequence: CASWGQGSYNSPLHF.

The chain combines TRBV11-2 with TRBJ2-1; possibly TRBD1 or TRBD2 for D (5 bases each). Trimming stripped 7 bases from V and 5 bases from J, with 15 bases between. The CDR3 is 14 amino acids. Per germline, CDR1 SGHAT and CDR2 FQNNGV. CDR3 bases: TGTGCCAGCAAACCCGGGACCCTCAACAATGAGCAGTTCTTC. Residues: CASKPGTLNNEQFF.

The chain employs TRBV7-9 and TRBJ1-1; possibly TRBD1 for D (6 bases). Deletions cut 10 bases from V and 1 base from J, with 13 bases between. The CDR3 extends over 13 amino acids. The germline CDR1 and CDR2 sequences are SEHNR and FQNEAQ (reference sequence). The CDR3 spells CATRQASNTEAFF. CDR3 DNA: TGTGCCACTCGACAGGCCTCGAACACTGAAGCTTTCTTT. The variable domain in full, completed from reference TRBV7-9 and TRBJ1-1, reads DTGVSQNPRHKITKRGQNVTFRCDPISEHNRLYWYRQTLGQGPEFLTYFQNEAQLEKSRLLSDRFSAERPKGSFSTLEIQRTEQGDSAMYLCATRQASNTEAFFGQGTRLTVV.